Each of the 12 T cell receptor beta chains below was sequenced from the same sample in a study of identifying expanded T cells in peripheral blood. TCRdb's table, derived via immunoSEQ multiplex PCR, lists solely in-frame clones and lacks some. The table has roughly 100,000 clones, roughly 87% seen once; the top ten hold approximately 17%. The specimen was blood. These receptors originate from a person between 18 and 75 years old in good health.

The chain joins TRBV23-1 to TRBJ2-3; the D is unclear. Being an ORF, TRBV23-1 has a function that is uncertain. V was clipped by 0 bases and J by 5 bases, with 12 bases between them. The CDR3 is 15 residues long. CDR3 nucleotides: TGCGCCAGCAGTCAATCGGCACCCGAAGGAGATACGCAGTATTTT. Translating gives CASSQSAPEGDTQYF.

V gene TRBV19 combines with J gene TRBJ1-1, with TRBD1 matching 7 bases. Germline V gene sequence: CDR1 LNHDA, CDR2 SQIVND (reference sequence). This CDR3 region has 14 residues. V gave up 5 bases and J gave up 4 bases; unmatched junction bases: 7. The CDR3 DNA reads as TGTGCCAGTAGTCTTCACAGGGGAAGCACTGAAGCTTTCTTT. This sequence encodes CASSLHRGSTEAFF.

This chain joins TRBV4-1 and TRBJ2-2; 9 bases fit TRBD2. The length of the CDR3 is 18 residues. Germline loops: CDR1 MGHRA, CDR2 YSYEKL. V shed 0 bases and J 3 bases; nucleotides not matched to a gene: 8. CDR3 amino acids: CASSQEASGAIHTGELFF. CDR3 bases: TGCGCCAGCAGCCAAGAGGCTAGCGGGGCAATCCACACCGGGGAGCTGTTTTTT.

The J gene is TRBJ1-4, the V gene TRBV6-6; 8 positions match TRBD1. Unmatched junction bases numbered 6, after V lost 4 bases and J lost 8 bases. Looked up from germline, CDR1 is MNHNY and CDR2 is SVGAGI (reference sequence). CDR3 length equals 14 residues. In DNA form, the CDR3 reads TGTGCCAGCAGTTTACGGACAGGGAAAGAAAAACTGTTTTTT. Protein: CASSLRTGKEKLFF.

The V gene is TRBV11-2, the J gene TRBJ2-7; D gene unclear. From germline, CDR1 is SGHAT and CDR2 FQNNGV. The CDR3 runs to 13 residues. V shed 4 bases and J shed 0 bases, with 7 bases lying between them. CDR3 bases: TGTGCCAGCAGCTCCGCCTCCTCCTACGAGCAGTACTTC. Translating gives CASSSASSYEQYF.

The chain has TRBV9 and TRBJ2-5, with TRBD2 matching 10 bases. From germline, CDR1 is SGDLS and CDR2 YYNGEE. This CDR3 contains 13 residues. V dropped 4 bases and J dropped 5; count of bases not matched to a gene: 2. The CDR3 here is CASSLSGGETQYF. The CDR3 DNA reads as TGTGCCAGCAGCCTTAGCGGGGGGGAGACCCAGTACTTC.

This CDR3 is CASSKPTLHSATNEKLFF. The CDR3, as DNA: TGTGCCAGCAGCAAACCGACCCTACACAGCGCAACTAATGAAAAACTGTTTTTT. This chain links TRBV21-1 with TRBJ1-4. TRBV21-1 is marked as a pseudogene. CDR3 length: 18 amino acids.

V usage is TRBV9 and J usage is TRBJ1-1; 7 positions agree with TRBD1. This CDR3 has 15 amino acids. CDR1 is SGDLS and CDR2 is YYNGEE in the germline V gene. The J segment lost 0 bases and the V segment lost 3 bases, leaving 5 bases of the junction unmatched. In DNA form, the CDR3 reads TGTGCCAGCAGCGCACAGGGGAGAATGAACACTGAAGCTTTCTTT. It yields the protein CASSAQGRMNTEAFF.

CDR3 nucleotide sequence: TGTGCCAGCAGCTTAATGGGATTAGCGGGGGGGCCAGATACGCAGTATTTT. The encoded protein is CASSLMGLAGGPDTQYF. This chain links TRBV7-2 with TRBJ2-3, with 11 positions matching TRBD2. The trim removed 2 bases at V and 4 bases at J, leaving 8 bases unmatched. The germline CDR1 and CDR2 sequences are SGHTA and FQGNSA. This CDR3 has 17 residues. Filled out from reference TRBV7-2 and TRBJ2-3, the complete variable domain reads GAGVSQSPSNKVTEKGKDVELRCDPISGHTALYWYRQSLGQGLEFLIYFQGNSAPDKSGLPSDRFSAERTGGSVSTLTIQRTQQEDSAVYLCASSLMGLAGGPDTQYFGPGTRLTVL.

This chain links TRBV28 with TRBJ1-5; no definite D call. Germline CDR1 and CDR2: MDHEN and SYDVKM. Trimming removed 3 bases at V and 5 bases at J, with 23 bases between. The CDR3 length is 18 residues. The CDR3 reads CASSFRRFVNSGDQPQHF. CDR3 sequence (DNA): TGTGCCAGCAGTTTCAGGAGGTTCGTTAACAGCGGGGATCAGCCCCAGCATTTT.

This chain links TRBV18 with TRBJ2-2; D may be TRBD1 or TRBD2 (5 bases each). With 0 bases removed from V and 4 bases from J, the gap between germline ends came to 9 bases. The CDR3 extends over 15 amino acids. CDR1 and CDR2 (germline): KGHSH, LQKENI. CDR3 loop: CASSPPGESTGELFF. The CDR3 DNA reads as TGTGCCAGCTCACCACCGGGGGAGAGCACCGGGGAGCTGTTTTTT.

The J gene is TRBJ2-1, the V gene TRBV7-6, with 7 positions matching TRBD2. CDR3 size: 15 residues. V trimming: 1 base; J trimming: 8 bases; junction bases outside the gene matches: 8. From germline, CDR1 is SGHVS and CDR2 FNYEAQ. The CDR3 is CASSLGAGEMDEQFF. In DNA, the CDR3 is TGTGCCAGCAGCTTAGGGGCGGGGGAGATGGATGAGCAGTTCTTC.